This TCR beta chain was obtained from a study of cytomegalovirus exposure and HLA in healthy donors. Turning to the study itself: In terms of ancestry, the Caucasian-associated cluster contained around 79% of the roughly 400 genotyped donors. Study-level results: Later analysis identified a missense DCLRE1C variant that was linked to TCR beta V- and J-gene trimming. Among TCR beta chains, those listed as cytomegalovirus-associated numbered about 160. Presence/absence analyses treated sequencing depth as roughly uniform across donors.

PCR involved 60 Vbeta and 13 Jbeta primers. Libraries were prepared by immunoSEQ multiplex PCR; TCRdb keeps only in-frame clonotypes and omits some of them. The sample holds about 300,000 clones, 75% to 90% seen once. A note on this clone: What it binds is unknown.

The CDR3 covers 12 residues. V gave up 2 bases and J gave up 8 bases, with 9 bases separating them. The germline V gene has CDR1 SGHVS and CDR2 FQNEAQ. The TCR originated in a man aged 40-50 years in good health and CMV-seropositive. Sequencing was done on a sample of PBMCs. The chain recombines TRBV7-8 with TRBJ1-1; D is unclear. The CDR3 reads CASSLRVSEAFF. As DNA, the CDR3 is TGTGCCAGCAGCTTACGGGTCAGCGAAGCTTTCTTT.